In this sample, the clone carrying this T cell receptor beta chain turned up many times. Its antigen is unknown. A TCRbeta library incorporating unique molecular identifiers was prepared. TCRdb called the PCR reads again in MiXCR, with one record for every CDR3 protein. The profile shows hundreds of thousands of distinct CDR3 sequences, around 13% of them singletons. CDR1 and CDR2 (germline): MDHEN, SYDVKM. This CDR3 contains 16 residues. With 5 bases clipped from V and 0 bases from J, the junction kept 9 bases outside the gene matches. This sample is part of a study of T-cell reconstitution after alpha-beta-depleted transplantation in children. Study-wide findings and caveats: Several hundred expanded graft clones reportedly supplied alpha-beta T cells about two months after transplant. Surviving thymic progenitors and recipient T cells were the source of high TCRbeta diversity at day 60 in some patients.

This receptor was taken from a girl under 10 years old with congenital amegakaryocytic thrombocytopenia, due to receive a stem cell transplant. The chain combines TRBV28 with TRBJ2-7, with TRBD1 identical over 8 bases. Sequenced material: PBMCs, taken before TCRalphabeta/CD19-depleted stem cell transplant. The CDR3 loop is CASSTIDGTGSYEQYF. As DNA, the CDR3 is TGTGCCAGCAGTACAATCGACGGGACAGGCTCCTACGAGCAGTACTTC.